This T cell receptor beta chain derives from a study of blood T cell repertoires in COVID-19. Study background: Acute-phase and convalescent COVID-19 samples originated in the United States, Italy and Spain. The analysed material was cDNA or gDNA that came from T cells, B-cell-depleted T cells, or PBMCs.

This clone appeared a single time. Source study methods: Quantification of nucleated cells was approximated via reference gene primer amplification. Clones were sequenced by immunoSEQ multiplex PCR, and TCRdb holds only the in-frame ones, with some missing. D and trimming come from the DNA, and the V and J calls and clone size come from that table. The data contain 40,000 to 50,000 clones, approximately 90% of them singletons. Germline values: CDR1 MNHNY, CDR2 SVGAGI (reference sequence). The CDR3 contains 13 residues. The junction had 5 bases not matched to a gene; V was cut back by 5 bases and J by 5 bases.

This sequence originates from a man between 65 and 85 years old with acute or convalescent COVID-19. The sequenced sample was peripheral blood. V is TRBV6-6 and J is TRBJ1-1; TRBD1 matches at 7 bases. The CDR3 region is CASSPPTGTEAFF. CDR3 coding DNA: TGTGCCAGCAGTCCCCCGACAGGGACTGAAGCTTTCTTT.